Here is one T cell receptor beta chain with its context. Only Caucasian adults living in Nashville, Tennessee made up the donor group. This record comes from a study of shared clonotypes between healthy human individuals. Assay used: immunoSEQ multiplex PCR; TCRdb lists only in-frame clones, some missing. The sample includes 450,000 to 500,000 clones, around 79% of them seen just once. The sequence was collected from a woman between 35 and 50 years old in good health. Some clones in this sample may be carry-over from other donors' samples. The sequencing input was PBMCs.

The CDR3 DNA is TGTGCCAGCAGCATAGGGGCTAGCGCTCAAGAGACCCAGTACTTC. Translated, it gives CASSIGASAQETQYF. The chain is built from TRBV7-9 and TRBJ2-5; D possibly corresponds to TRBD2 (6 bases). In germline, CDR1 is SEHNR, CDR2 FQNEAQ (reference sequence). Trimming pared 5 bases from V and 2 bases from J, leaving 15 bases between. The CDR3 extends over 15 amino acids. Full variable domain (rest looked up from reference TRBV7-9 and TRBJ2-5): DTGVSQNPRHKITKRGQNVTFRCDPISEHNRLYWYRQTLGQGPEFLTYFQNEAQLEKSRLLSDRFSAERPKGSFSTLEIQRTEQGDSAMYLCASSIGASAQETQYFGPGTRLLVL.